A single sample gave rise to the 19 T cell receptor beta chains below, sequenced in a study of glioma-infiltrating T cells. Amplification of TCR alpha and beta CDR3 regions from RNA used iRepertoire nested multiplex PCR. One entry per CDR3 protein results from TCRdb running MiXCR on the multiplex PCR reads. The sample has tens of thousands of distinct CDR3 sequences, 20% to 25% seen once. The sequenced material came from glioma tissue, nonneoplastic brain tissue, or PBMCs (not recorded which). Receptor source: a human donor with low-grade glioma or glioblastoma, undergoing nonglioma brain surgery, or in good health (not recorded which).

For this clonotype: A much larger clone is a single base away; this may be a read error. The chain recombines TRBV14 with TRBJ1-3, with D perhaps matching TRBD1 (5 bases). The CDR3 spans 17 residues. V shed 1 base and J shed 5 bases, with 18 bases lying between them. The germline V gene has CDR1 SGHDN and CDR2 FVKESK. This CDR3 is CASSQGRTWGMRNTIYF. In nucleotides, the CDR3 is TGTGCCAGCAGCCAAGGCCGGACATGGGGCATGAGAAACACCATATATTTT.

This clonotype was seen many times. The rearrangement uses TRBV7-2 and TRBJ1-2; D perhaps matches TRBD1 (5 bases). CDR1 and CDR2 (germline): SGHTA, FQGNSA. The CDR3 is 14 amino acids. V was trimmed by 1 base and J by 4 bases, leaving 10 bases between them. Here the CDR3 DNA reads TGTGCCAGCAGCTTAGAGCAGGGACCCTATGGCTACACCTTC. Its translation: CASSLEQGPYGYTF.

At least ten counts were recorded for this clonotype. The V gene is TRBV7-7, the J gene TRBJ2-3, with D possibly being TRBD1 (6 bases). Germline CDR1 reads SSHAT; CDR2 reads FNYEAQ (reference sequence). The CDR3 contains 15 residues. Trimming removed 5 bases at V and 1 base at J, with 13 bases between. The CDR3 region has the DNA TGTGCCAGCAGCCCACTACAGGGTGGCACAGATACGCAGTATTTT. It yields the protein CASSPLQGGTDTQYF. Together with reference TRBV7-7 and TRBJ2-3, the CDR3 gives the full variable domain: GAGVSQSPRYKVTKRGQDVTLRCDPISSHATLYWYQQALGQGPEFLTYFNYEAQPDKSGLPSDRFSAERPEGSISTLTIQRTEQRDSAMYRCASSPLQGGTDTQYFGPGTRLTVL.

Within the sample, this clonotype is medium-sized. The chain uses TRBV2 and TRBJ2-3, with 15 bases aligning to TRBD2. There are 15 residues in the CDR3. In germline, CDR1 is SNHLY, CDR2 FYNNEI. The V segment lost 6 bases and the J segment 6 bases; nucleotides outside the gene matches: 4. CDR3 DNA: TGTGCCAGCAGCGGACTAGCGGGAGGGTCGGATACGCAGTATTTT. This sequence encodes CASSGLAGGSDTQYF.

This clonotype was counted at least ten times. CDR3 protein: CASRTGLGYEQYF. CDR3 DNA: TGTGCCAGCAGGACAGGGTTGGGGTACGAGCAGTACTTC. V is TRBV6-1 and J is TRBJ2-7; 7 nucleotides align to TRBD1. The germline gives CDR1 MNHNS, CDR2 SASEGT. The CDR3 extends over 13 amino acids. The V segment lost 6 bases and the J segment 4 bases; nucleotides outside the gene matches: 6.

This clonotype was counted at least ten times. The chain employs TRBV6-2 or TRBV6-3 and TRBJ2-7; D is possibly TRBD1 or TRBD2 (5 bases each). This CDR3 has 15 residues. V lost 4 bases to trimming and J lost 1 base, with 14 bases between them. Germline V CDR1 and CDR2: MNHEY, SVGEGT. The CDR3 here is CASSSGGVRSYEQYF. The CDR3 bases are TGTGCCAGCAGTTCTGGGGGAGTGCGGTCCTACGAGCAGTACTTC.

Note on this clonotype: A clone one base away is much larger, so this may be a read error. V gene TRBV6-1 combines with J gene TRBJ1-2; TRBD1 might be the D (5 bases). Deletions cut 2 bases from V and 2 bases from J, with 9 bases between. Germline CDR1 is MNHNS and CDR2 is SASEGT. The CDR3 has 14 residues. This CDR3 reads CASSELGDNYGYTF. CDR3 sequence (DNA): TGTGCCAGCAGTGAATTGGGGGACAACTATGGCTACACCTTC.

As for this clonotype: Sequence at one end of the junction differs from germline and may be a read error. J is TRBJ2-1 and V is TRBV20-1; the D is unclear. Looked up from germline, CDR1 is DFQATT and CDR2 is SNEGSKA (reference sequence). This CDR3 is built from 15 residues. The CDR3 is CSASPLSGNYKEQFF. The CDR3 nucleotides are TGCAGTGCTAGCCCTCTCTCAGGAAACTACAAAGAGCAGTTCTTC.

The rearrangement links TRBV5-1 to TRBJ2-3, with 10 bases matching TRBD2. The ends lost 2 bases at V and 3 bases at J; junction bases unmatched: 3. The CDR3 extends over 15 amino acids. Germline V CDR1 and CDR2: SGHRS, YFSETQ. The CDR3: CASSLTSGVTDTQYF. The CDR3 DNA reads as TGCGCCAGCAGCTTAACTAGCGGGGTAACAGATACGCAGTATTTT.

This clonotype was found a few times. The V call is TRBV5-1, the J call TRBJ2-1, with TRBD2 matching over 9 bases. With V trimmed by 4 bases and J by 0 bases, 5 bases remained unmatched. This CDR3 is 16 amino acids long. The germline V gene has CDR1 SGHRS and CDR2 YFSETQ. The CDR3 here is CASSSSGGSSYNEQFF. The CDR3 nucleotides are TGCGCCAGCAGCAGTAGCGGGGGTAGCTCCTACAATGAGCAGTTCTTC.

In this sample, this clonotype turned up many times. This chain uses TRBV7-2 with TRBJ2-5, with a possible D match to TRBD1 (6 bases). CDR3 length: 15 amino acids. V was clipped by 0 bases and J by 9 bases, with 17 bases between them. The germline V gene has CDR1 SGHTA and CDR2 FQGNSA. The CDR3 spells CASSLAIGQRGAQYF. The DNA for the CDR3 is TGTGCCAGCAGCTTAGCCATTGGACAGCGTGGGGCCCAGTACTTC.

This clonotype was observed a few times. The J gene is TRBJ2-7, the V gene TRBV12-3 or TRBV12-4; TRBD1 is a possible D gene (6 bases). The V gene lost 5 bases and the J gene lost 6 bases, with 20 bases spanning the gap. This CDR3 is built from 15 residues. The CDR3 nucleotides are TGTGCCAGCAGTCAATTACTTCAGCCAGGGGTCGAGCAGTACTTC. It is translated as CASSQLLQPGVEQYF.

Many counts were recorded for this clonotype. The CDR3 reads CASSYSQRRGIRTEAFF. The CDR3 DNA sequence: TGTGCCAGCAGTTACTCCCAACGACGGGGGATACGCACTGAAGCTTTCTTT. V usage is TRBV6-2 or TRBV6-3 and J usage is TRBJ1-1, with TRBD1 as a possible D gene (5 bases). The CDR3 has 17 amino acids. V lost 0 bases, J lost 4 bases, and 18 bases lay in between. Germline CDR1 is MNHEY and CDR2 is SVGEGT.

This clonotype was seen repeatedly, ten times or more. The genes are TRBV27 and TRBJ2-7; a possible D gene is TRBD2 (7 bases). Trimming stripped 2 bases from V and 4 bases from J, with 15 bases between. CDR1 is MNHEY and CDR2 is SMNVEV in the germline V gene (reference sequence). The CDR3 covers 15 residues. The DNA for the CDR3 is TGTGCCAGCAGTTTAAGAGGGGGAGGGAGATACGAGCAGTACTTC. It is translated as CASSLRGGGRYEQYF.

This clonotype has ten or more counts. In nucleotides, the CDR3 is TGTGCCAGTAAAAGGACGGAGCGGGGGGAGGATGAGCAGTTCTTC. Translation: CASKRTERGEDEQFF. The V gene is TRBV19, the J gene TRBJ2-1; TRBD2 matches at 9 bases. There are 15 residues in the CDR3. V shed 7 bases, J shed 8 bases, and the junction held 12 bases outside the gene matches. Germline values: CDR1 LNHDA, CDR2 SQIVND (reference sequence).

The chain is built from TRBV19 and TRBJ2-1; 9 bases are a match to TRBD2. The ends lost 8 bases at V and 6 bases at J; junction bases unmatched: 8. The length of the CDR3 is 14 residues. CDR1 is LNHDA and CDR2 is SQIVND in the germline V gene (reference sequence). The CDR3 is CASLAGDSGNEQFF. In DNA, the CDR3 is TGTGCCAGTTTAGCGGGAGATTCGGGCAATGAGCAGTTCTTC.

Only a few counts were recorded for this clonotype. The chain uses TRBV18 and TRBJ1-5; D uncertain. V was shortened by 6 bases and J by 2 bases, with 14 bases between the two germline ends. Germline assignment: CDR1 KGHSH and CDR2 LQKENI. The CDR3 contains 15 residues. The CDR3: CASSGGPGGNQPQHF. As DNA, the CDR3 is TGTGCCAGCTCCGGTGGCCCTGGGGGCAATCAGCCCCAGCATTTT.

In its sample, this clonotype was seen many times. The chain recombines TRBV20-1 with TRBJ1-4; D is unclear. This CDR3 region has 13 residues. Germline V lookup: CDR1 DFQATT, CDR2 SNEGSKA (reference sequence). The V and J ends lost 5 bases and 0 bases respectively, with 7 bases between them. CDR3 in DNA: TGCAGTGCTGGCGCAACAACTAATGAAAAACTGTTTTTT. Its translation: CSAGATTNEKLFF.

The sample holds one count of this clonotype. This rearrangement joins TRBV27 to TRBJ2-7, with 9 bases identical to TRBD1. Germline lookup yields CDR1 MNHEY and CDR2 SMNVEV (reference sequence). This CDR3 spans 14 amino acids. V lost 8 bases and J lost 7; bases outside the gene matches: 12. This chain's CDR3 is CASATGGGYNEQYF. The CDR3 bases are TGTGCCAGCGCTACAGGGGGCGGTTACAATGAGCAGTACTTC.